This T cell receptor beta chain was obtained from a study of blood T cell repertoires in COVID-19. Overall study: Material from acute and convalescent COVID-19 was sourced from the United States, Italy and Spain. Sources were T cells, B-cell-depleted T cells, or PBMCs; the material itself was cDNA or gDNA.

Libraries were prepared by immunoSEQ multiplex PCR; TCRdb keeps only in-frame clonotypes and omits some of them. Here the sample spans 150,000 to 200,000 clones, 89% being singletons. The CDR3 is made up of 14 amino acids. Trimming took 4 bases from V and 2 from J, leaving 11 bases between them. CDR1 is SGHDT, CDR2 YYEEEE, per germline. Participants were aged 18 to 89 years, lived in under 25 US areas, and enrolled virtually. Among Cohort 3 donors, those recovered had two negative PCRs, clearance, or symptom resolution. V gene TRBV5-6 combines with J gene TRBJ2-3; possibly TRBD1 for D (5 bases). Sequencing was carried out using PBMCs or T cells enriched from blood (not recorded which). The TCR comes from a young woman who had recovered from COVID-19. CDR3 loop: CASSHQGSTDTQYF. As DNA, the CDR3 is TGTGCCAGCAGCCACCAGGGATCCACAGATACGCAGTATTTT.